In this sample, the clone carrying this T cell receptor beta chain turned up a few times. CDR1 is LGHNT and CDR2 is FRNRAP in the germline V gene. Deletions cut 0 bases from V and 3 bases from J, with 15 bases between. This CDR3 contains 17 residues. This record belongs to a study of T cells after yellow fever vaccination. TCRdb re-derived calls from the 5' RACE reads in MiXCR, one entry per CDR3 protein. The sample lists a few hundred thousand distinct CDR3 sequences; about 6.9% were seen once. The clonotype was recovered from a man aged 18 to 30 who received the YFV17D yellow fever vaccine. The gene calls are TRBV12-5 and TRBJ1-3, with D unclear. Sequencing was performed on PBMCs, taken around 45 days after the first yellow fever vaccination. The chain's CDR3 is CASGLVIDQVNGNTIYF. The CDR3 DNA is TGTGCTAGTGGTTTGGTCATCGATCAGGTCAATGGAAACACCATATATTTT. Using reference TRBV12-5 and TRBJ1-3 for the parts outside the CDR3, the full variable domain is DARVTQTPRHKVTEMGQEVTMRCQPILGHNTVFWYRQTMMQGLELLAYFRNRAPLDDSGMPKDRFSAEMPDATLATLKIQPSEPRDSAVYFCASGLVIDQVNGNTIYFGEGSWLTVV.